This paragraph covers one TCR beta chain sequence. There is no known antigen for this receptor. The record has no base qualities; no much larger clone is one base away. V lost 6 bases and J lost 6 bases; the stretch between them is 15 bases long. Taken from cysteine to phenylalanine, the CDR3 has 14 residues. Only the CDR3 DNA stays, 42 bases, in frame from base 1. CDR1 and CDR2 (MDHEN, SYDVKM) derive from the germline V gene. This sample is part of a study of T cell responses to AZD1222 COVID-19 vaccine (dated by TCRdb to the early 2020s). Describing the broader study: A total of approximately 250 trial participants underwent TCR sequencing, of whom approximately 200 had received two doses of AZD1222 and 26 had received two doses of the MenACWY control vaccine. Trial participants were enrolled by age into 18-55, 56-69 and 70-plus year subgroups, with around 140, 26 and 57 TCR-sequenced participants respectively.

The intended sense of this specimen's time point label: about 28 days (+/-7) after the second vaccine dose. The treatment or condition label, read with the paper, signifies: meningococcal conjugate vaccine given as trial control. Vaccinee samples were obtained from the UK trials COV001 and COV002, which included a single-blind randomized controlled phase 2/3 trial of AZD1222 (ChAdOx1 nCoV-19) in healthy adults. For TCRbeta chain sequencing, PBMC samples were collected from trial participants at day 0 and at day 28 after the second dose. Here is what the overall study found, with its caveats: Because no day 14 peak-response samples were available, the repertoires could be characterized only after the peak T cell response. Participants were mostly white British, with more females than males. The authors suggested clonal diversity may have been underestimated. A significant rise in spike-specific TCR breadth and depth was observed after two AZD1222 doses relative to day 0 and relative to MenACWY recipients. Conclusions about previously exposed vaccinees were limited because only 6 or 7 AZD1222 recipients were SARS-CoV-2 seropositive at baseline. In the small 56-69-year group, the increase in depth fell short of significance, most likely because of low power. Vaccine-associated CD4 TCRs spanned the whole spike protein, with dominant responses in regions 160-218 and 743-854. Reportedly, close to half of the unique spike-specific TCRs recognized epitopes lying outside the regions that are mutated in the B.1.351 and B.1.1.7 variants.

The CDR3 regions of human TCRbeta chains were analyzed by immunosequencing. In the paper's pipeline: Repertoire TCRs were matched against a reference library of SARS-CoV-2-specific TCRs generated with the MIRA antigen-specificity platform. Breadth was defined as the fraction of unique TCRs that were SARS-CoV-2-associated, and depth was defined as the fraction of total T cells that were SARS-CoV-2-associated. Each spike-specific TCR was assigned to its reactive spike region and to a CD4 or CD8 class using the MIRA data. Log10-transformed breadth and depth values were compared by one-way ANOVA with Sidak's multiple comparisons tests. TCRdb took this table from immuneACCESS and kept in-frame rearrangements with V and J called. Such tables lack part of the clones; where checked against another copy, unresolved V genes explain under half of the gap, and the rest is unexplained. V and J calls and clone size are those listed in that table; D and trimming were worked out from the DNA. The sample yields about 180,000 clones; about 87% were counted once. The ten largest clones take up around 4.5% of the sample.

Specimen: peripheral blood, collected 28 days after the second dose of the MenACWY control vaccine. The chain links TRBV28 with TRBJ1-5, and perhaps TRBD1 as D gene, on 5 matching bases. The source of this sequence is an adult who received the MenACWY meningococcal vaccine as a control. CDR3 protein: CASRPTGFGQPQHF. The nucleotide sequence is TGTGCCAGCAGACCAACAGGCTTTGGTCAGCCCCAGCATTTT.